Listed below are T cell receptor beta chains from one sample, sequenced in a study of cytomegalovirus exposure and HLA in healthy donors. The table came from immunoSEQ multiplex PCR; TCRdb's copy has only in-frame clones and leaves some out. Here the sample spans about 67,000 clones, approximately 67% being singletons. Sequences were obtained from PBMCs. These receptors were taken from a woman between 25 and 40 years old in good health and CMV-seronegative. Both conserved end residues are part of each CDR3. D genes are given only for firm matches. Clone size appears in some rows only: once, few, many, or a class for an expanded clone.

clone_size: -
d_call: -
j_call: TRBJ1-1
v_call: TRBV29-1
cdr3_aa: CSVVRGQNTEAFF
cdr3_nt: TGCAGCGTTGTAAGGGGACAGAACACTGAAGCTTTCTTT

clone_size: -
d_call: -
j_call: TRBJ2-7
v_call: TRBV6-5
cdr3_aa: CASTLSRGSYEQYF
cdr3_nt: TGTGCCAGCACCCTGAGCAGGGGCTCCTACGAGCAGTACTTC

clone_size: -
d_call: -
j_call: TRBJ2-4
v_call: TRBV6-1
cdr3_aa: CASSEHTGSSKNIQYF
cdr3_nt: TGTGCCAGCAGTGAACATACAGGGAGCTCCAAAAACATTCAGTACTTC

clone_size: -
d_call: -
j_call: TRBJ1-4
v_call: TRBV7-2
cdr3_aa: CASSFSQGEKLFF
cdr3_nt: TGTGCCAGCAGCTTTTCCCAGGGTGAAAAACTGTTTTTT

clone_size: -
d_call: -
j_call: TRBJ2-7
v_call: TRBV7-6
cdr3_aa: CASSRAQGTREQYF
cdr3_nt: TGTGCCAGCAGCCGCGCCCAAGGGACTCGTGAGCAGTACTTC

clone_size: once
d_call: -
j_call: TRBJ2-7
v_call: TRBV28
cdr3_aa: CASCLSWTSTYEQYF
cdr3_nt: TGTGCCAGCTGTTTGTCTTGGACTTCAACCTACGAGCAGTACTTC

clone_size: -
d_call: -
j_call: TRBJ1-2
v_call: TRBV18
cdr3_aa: CASSPRQVTDGYTF
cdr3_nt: TGTGCCAGCTCACCTCGACAGGTGACGGATGGCTACACCTTC

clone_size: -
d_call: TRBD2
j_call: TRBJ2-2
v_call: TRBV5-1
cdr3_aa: CASSPRSGGSTGELFF
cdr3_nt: TGCGCCAGCAGCCCCCGTAGCGGGGGAAGCACCGGGGAGCTGTTTTTT

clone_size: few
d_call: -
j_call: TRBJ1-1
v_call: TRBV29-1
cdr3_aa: CSVAGHMNTEAFF
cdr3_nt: TGCAGCGTTGCTGGACACATGAACACTGAAGCTTTCTTT

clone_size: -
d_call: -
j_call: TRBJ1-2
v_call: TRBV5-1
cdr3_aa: CASSSKGDYGYTF
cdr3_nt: TGCGCCAGCAGCTCCAAGGGGGACTATGGCTACACCTTC

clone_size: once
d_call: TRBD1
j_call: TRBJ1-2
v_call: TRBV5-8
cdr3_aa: CASSFDVVQGALYGYTF
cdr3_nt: TGTGCCAGCAGCTTTGACGTAGTGCAGGGGGCCCTGTATGGCTACACCTTC

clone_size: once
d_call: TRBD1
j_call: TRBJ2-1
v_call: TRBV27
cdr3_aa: CASTSTGASLSREQFF
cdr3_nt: TGTGCCAGCACCTCAACAGGGGCTAGCTTGAGTCGTGAGCAGTTCTTC

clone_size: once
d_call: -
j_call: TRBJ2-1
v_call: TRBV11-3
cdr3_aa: CASSLNTGEQFF
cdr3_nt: TGTGCCAGCAGCTTGAACACCGGGGAGCAGTTCTTC

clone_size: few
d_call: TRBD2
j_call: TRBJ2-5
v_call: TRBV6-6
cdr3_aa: CASNLGLAGGQETQYF
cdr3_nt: TGTGCCAGCAACCTCGGACTAGCGGGGGGGCAAGAGACCCAGTACTTC

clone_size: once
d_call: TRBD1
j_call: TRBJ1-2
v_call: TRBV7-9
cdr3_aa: CASSLSTGIIGYTF
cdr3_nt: TGTGCCAGCAGCTTATCGACAGGGATCATCGGCTACACCTTC

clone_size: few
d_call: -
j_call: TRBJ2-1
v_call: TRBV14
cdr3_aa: CASSHRGPPGEQFF
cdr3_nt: TGTGCCAGCAGCCACCGCGGGCCCCCCGGTGAGCAGTTCTTC

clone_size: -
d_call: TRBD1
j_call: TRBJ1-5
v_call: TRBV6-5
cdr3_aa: CAGRTGQGPNQPQHF
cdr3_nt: TGTGCCGGACGAACGGGACAGGGACCCAATCAGCCCCAGCATTTT

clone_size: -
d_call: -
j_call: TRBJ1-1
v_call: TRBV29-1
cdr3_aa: CSVSTGSEAFF
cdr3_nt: TGCAGCGTAAGTACAGGGTCTGAAGCTTTCTTT

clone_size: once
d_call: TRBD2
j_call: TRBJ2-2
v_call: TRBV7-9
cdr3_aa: CASSLLTSGVGTGELFF
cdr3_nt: TGTGCCAGCAGCCTCCTGACTAGCGGGGTTGGCACCGGGGAGCTGTTTTTT

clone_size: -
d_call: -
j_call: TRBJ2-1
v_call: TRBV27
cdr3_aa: CASSLSQGRAYNEQFF
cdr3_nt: TGTGCCAGCAGTTTATCCCAGGGAAGGGCCTACAATGAGCAGTTCTTC

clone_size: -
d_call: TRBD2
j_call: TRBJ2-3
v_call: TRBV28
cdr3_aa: CASSRGGGGTDTQYF
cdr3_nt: TGTGCCAGCAGTCGGGGGGGCGGGGGGACAGATACGCAGTATTTT

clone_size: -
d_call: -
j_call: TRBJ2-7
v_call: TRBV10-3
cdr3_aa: CVFFKQKAAYEQYF
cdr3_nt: TGTGTTTTTTTCAAGCAGAAGGCGGCATACGAGCAGTACTTC

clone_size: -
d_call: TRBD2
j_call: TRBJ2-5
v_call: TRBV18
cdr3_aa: CASSPGSAGGAETQYF
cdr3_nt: TGTGCCAGCTCACCAGGTTCGGCGGGGGGTGCAGAGACCCAGTACTTC

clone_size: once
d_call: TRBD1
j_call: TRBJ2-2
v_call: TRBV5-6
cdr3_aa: CASSLVWTWTGNGTGELFF
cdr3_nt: TGTGCCAGCAGCTTGGTGTGGACCTGGACAGGGAACGGAACCGGGGAGCTGTTTTTT

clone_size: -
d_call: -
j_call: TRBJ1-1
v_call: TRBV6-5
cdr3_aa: CASSEGGNTEAFF
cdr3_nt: TGTGCCAGCAGTGAAGGGGGTAACACTGAAGCTTTCTTT

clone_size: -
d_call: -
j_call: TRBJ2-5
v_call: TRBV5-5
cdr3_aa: CASRAGNSFRETQYF
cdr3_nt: TGTGCCAGCAGAGCCGGGAACTCCTTTAGGGAGACCCAGTACTTC

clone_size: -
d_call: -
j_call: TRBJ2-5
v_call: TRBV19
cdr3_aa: CASSINSYEAQYF
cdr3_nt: TGTGCCAGTAGTATTAACTCCTATGAGGCCCAGTACTTC

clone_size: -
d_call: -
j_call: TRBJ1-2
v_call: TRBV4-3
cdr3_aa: CASSQDPTATYGYTF
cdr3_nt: TGCGCCAGCAGCCAAGACCCGACAGCCACCTATGGCTACACCTTC

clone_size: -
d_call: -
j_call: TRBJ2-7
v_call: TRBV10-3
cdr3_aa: CAISARGRTYEQYF
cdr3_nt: TGTGCCATCAGTGCGCGGGGCCGGACCTACGAGCAGTACTTC

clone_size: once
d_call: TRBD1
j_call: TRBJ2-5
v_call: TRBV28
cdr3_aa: CASSLAGQGIGETQYF
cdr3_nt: TGTGCCAGCAGTTTAGCGGGACAGGGGATCGGAGAGACCCAGTACTTC

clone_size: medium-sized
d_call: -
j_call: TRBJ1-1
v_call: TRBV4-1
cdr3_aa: CASSQDKNTEAFF
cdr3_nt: TGCGCCAGCAGCCAAGACAAGAACACTGAAGCTTTCTTT

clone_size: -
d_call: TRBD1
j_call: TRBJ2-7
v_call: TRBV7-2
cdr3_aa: CASSLSTGGVYEQYF
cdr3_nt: TGTGCCAGCAGCTTAAGCACAGGGGGCGTCTACGAGCAGTACTTC

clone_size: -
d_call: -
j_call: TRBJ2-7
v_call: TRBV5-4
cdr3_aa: CASSLAQGGIYEQYF
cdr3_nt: TGTGCCAGCAGCTTGGCGCAGGGCGGGATCTACGAGCAGTACTTC

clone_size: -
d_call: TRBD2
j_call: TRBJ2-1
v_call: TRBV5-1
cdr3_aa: CASSLAGTSGDVYNEQFF
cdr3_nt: TGCGCCAGCAGCTTGGCCGGGACTAGCGGGGATGTCTACAATGAGCAGTTCTTC

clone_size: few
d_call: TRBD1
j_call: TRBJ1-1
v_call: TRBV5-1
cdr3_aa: CASRYADRANTEAFF
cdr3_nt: TGCGCCAGCAGATACGCGGACAGGGCTAACACTGAAGCTTTCTTT

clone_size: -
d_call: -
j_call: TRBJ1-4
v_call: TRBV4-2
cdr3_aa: CASSQDEGQGRKLFF
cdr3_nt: TGTGCCAGCAGCCAAGATGAGGGGCAGGGGCGAAAACTGTTTTTT

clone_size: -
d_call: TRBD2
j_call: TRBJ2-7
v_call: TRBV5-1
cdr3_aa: CASSLGGLAENSYEQYF
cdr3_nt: TGCGCCAGCAGCTTGGGAGGACTAGCGGAAAACTCCTACGAGCAGTACTTC

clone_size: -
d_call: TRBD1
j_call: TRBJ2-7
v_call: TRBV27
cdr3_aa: CASSWGGRGREQYF
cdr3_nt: TGTGCCAGCAGTTGGGGTGGCAGGGGGCGGGAGCAGTACTTC

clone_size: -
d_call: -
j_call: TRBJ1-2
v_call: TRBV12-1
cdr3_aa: CASSDRTGGFGSSSYTF
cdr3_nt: TGTGCCAGCAGCGACCGGACAGGGGGTTTCGGGTCGTCTAGCTACACCTTC

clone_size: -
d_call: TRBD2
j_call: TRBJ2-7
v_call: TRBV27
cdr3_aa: CASGRIGLAGPSSYEQYF
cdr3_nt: TGTGCCAGCGGTCGGATAGGACTAGCGGGGCCCAGCTCCTACGAGCAGTACTTC

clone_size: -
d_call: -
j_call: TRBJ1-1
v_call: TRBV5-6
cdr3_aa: CASRQDMNTEAFF
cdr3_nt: TGTGCCAGCAGACAAGACATGAACACTGAAGCTTTCTTT

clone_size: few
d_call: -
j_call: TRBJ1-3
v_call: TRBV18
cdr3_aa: CASSPQGTGNTIYF
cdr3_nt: TGTGCCAGCTCACCCCAGGGAACTGGAAACACCATATATTTT